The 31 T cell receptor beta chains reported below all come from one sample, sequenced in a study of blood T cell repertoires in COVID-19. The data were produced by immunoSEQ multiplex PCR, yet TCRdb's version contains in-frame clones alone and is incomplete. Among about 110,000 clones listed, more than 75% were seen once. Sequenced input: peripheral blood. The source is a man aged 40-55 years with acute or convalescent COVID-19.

CDR3: CATSRAGDRGRDQPQHF. The CDR3 DNA sequence: TGTGCCACCAGCAGGGCTGGAGACAGGGGGCGAGATCAGCCCCAGCATTTT. The chain has TRBV15 and TRBJ1-5; 10 bases line up with TRBD1. J lost 5 bases, V lost 3 bases, and 10 bases had no gene match. Per germline, CDR1 LNHNV and CDR2 YYDKDF (reference sequence). CDR3 length: 17 amino acids.

The CDR3 protein is CAVTEGLGDTQYF. For the CDR3, the DNA is TGTGCCGTCACCGAAGGACTAGGGGATACGCAGTATTTT. The V gene is TRBV10-3, the J gene TRBJ2-3, with 7 bases identical to TRBD2. The junction had 11 bases not matched to a gene; V was cut back by 11 bases and J by 6 bases. Germline CDR1 is ENHRY and CDR2 is SYGVKD. There are 13 residues in the CDR3.

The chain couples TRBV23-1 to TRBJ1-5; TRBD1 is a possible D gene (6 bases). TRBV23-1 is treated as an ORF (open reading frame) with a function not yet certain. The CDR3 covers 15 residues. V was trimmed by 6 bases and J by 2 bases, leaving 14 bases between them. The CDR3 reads CASRPAQGCNQPQHF. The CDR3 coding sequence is TGCGCCAGCAGGCCCGCTCAGGGGTGCAATCAGCCCCAGCATTTT.

The CDR3 DNA reads as TGTGCCAGTAGTATAAATGCCCAGGGGATCCACGAGCAGTACTTC. Translation gives CASSINAQGIHEQYF. V usage is TRBV19 and J usage is TRBJ2-7, with D tentatively TRBD1 (6 bases). V lost 2 bases and J 5 bases, leaving 16 bases between the germline ends. Germline V gene sequence: CDR1 LNHDA, CDR2 SQIVND (reference sequence). CDR3 length: 15 amino acids.

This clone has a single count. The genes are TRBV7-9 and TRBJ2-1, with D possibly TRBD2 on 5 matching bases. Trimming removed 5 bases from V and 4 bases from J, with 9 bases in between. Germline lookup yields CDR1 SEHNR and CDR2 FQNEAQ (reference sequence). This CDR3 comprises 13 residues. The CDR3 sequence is CASSLGEYNEQFF. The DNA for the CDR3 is TGTGCCAGCAGCCTCGGGGAATACAATGAGCAGTTCTTC.

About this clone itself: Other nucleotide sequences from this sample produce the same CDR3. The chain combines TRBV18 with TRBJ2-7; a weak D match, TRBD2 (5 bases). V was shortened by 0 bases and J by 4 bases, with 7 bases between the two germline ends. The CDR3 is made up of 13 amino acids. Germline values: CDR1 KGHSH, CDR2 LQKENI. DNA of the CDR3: TGTGCCAGCTCACCACCGGCGGGTTACGAGCAGTACTTC. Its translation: CASSPPAGYEQYF. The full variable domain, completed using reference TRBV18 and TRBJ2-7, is NAGVMQNPRHLVRRRGQEARLRCSPMKGHSHVYWYRQLPEEGLKFMVYLQKENIIDESGMPKERFSAEFPKEGPSILRIQQVVRGDSAAYFCASSPPAGYEQYFGPGTRLTVT.

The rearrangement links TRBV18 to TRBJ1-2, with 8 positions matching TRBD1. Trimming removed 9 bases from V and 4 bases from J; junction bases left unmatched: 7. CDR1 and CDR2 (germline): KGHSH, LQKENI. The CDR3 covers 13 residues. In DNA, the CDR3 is TGTGCCAGTTCTCTCGACAGGGGCTATGGCTACACCTTC. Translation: CASSLDRGYGYTF. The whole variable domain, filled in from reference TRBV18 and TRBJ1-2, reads NAGVMQNPRHLVRRRGQEARLRCSPMKGHSHVYWYRQLPEEGLKFMVYLQKENIIDESGMPKERFSAEFPKEGPSILRIQQVVRGDSAAYFCASSLDRGYGYTFGSGTRLTVV.

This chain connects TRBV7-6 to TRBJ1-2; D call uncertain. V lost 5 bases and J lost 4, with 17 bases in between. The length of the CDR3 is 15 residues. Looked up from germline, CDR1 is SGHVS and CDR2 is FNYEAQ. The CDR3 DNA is TGTGCCAGCAGCCCCCAGGCCGGCGAGGGCTATGGCTACACCTTC. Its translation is CASSPQAGEGYGYTF.

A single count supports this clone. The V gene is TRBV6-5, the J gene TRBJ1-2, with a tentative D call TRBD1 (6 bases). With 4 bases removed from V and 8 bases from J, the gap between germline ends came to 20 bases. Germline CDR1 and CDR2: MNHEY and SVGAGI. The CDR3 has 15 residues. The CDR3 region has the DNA TGTGCCAGCAGTTCCGACCTACAGGGTGGGAAGGGCTACACCTTC. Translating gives CASSSDLQGGKGYTF.

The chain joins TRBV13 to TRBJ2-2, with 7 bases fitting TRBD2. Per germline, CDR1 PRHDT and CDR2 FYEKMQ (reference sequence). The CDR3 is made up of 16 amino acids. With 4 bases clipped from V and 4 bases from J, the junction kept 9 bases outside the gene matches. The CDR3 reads CASSSRTRLGTGELFF. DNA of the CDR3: TGTGCCAGCAGCTCCCGGACTAGATTGGGCACCGGGGAGCTGTTTTTT.

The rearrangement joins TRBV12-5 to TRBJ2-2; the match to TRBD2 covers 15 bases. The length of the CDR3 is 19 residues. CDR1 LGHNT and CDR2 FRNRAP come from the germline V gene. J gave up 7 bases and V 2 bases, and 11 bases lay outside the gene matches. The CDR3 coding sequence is TGTGCTAGTGGTTTGACAACCCGGACTAGCGGGAGGGCCGTCGGGGAGCTGTTTTTT. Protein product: CASGLTTRTSGRAVGELFF.

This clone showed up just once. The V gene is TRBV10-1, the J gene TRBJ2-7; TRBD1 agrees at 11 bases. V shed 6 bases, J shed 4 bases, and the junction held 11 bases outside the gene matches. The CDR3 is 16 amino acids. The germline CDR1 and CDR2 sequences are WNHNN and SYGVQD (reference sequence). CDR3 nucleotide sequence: TGCGCCAGCAGCCTACTTCCCGGGACAGGGGGTTACGAGCAGTACTTC. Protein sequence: CASSLLPGTGGYEQYF.

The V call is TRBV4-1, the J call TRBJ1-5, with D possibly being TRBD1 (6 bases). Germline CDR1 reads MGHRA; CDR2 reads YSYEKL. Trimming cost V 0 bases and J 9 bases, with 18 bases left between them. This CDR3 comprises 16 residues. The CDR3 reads CASSQEPQNRVRPQHF. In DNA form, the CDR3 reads TGCGCCAGCAGCCAAGAACCCCAGAACAGGGTACGGCCCCAGCATTTT.

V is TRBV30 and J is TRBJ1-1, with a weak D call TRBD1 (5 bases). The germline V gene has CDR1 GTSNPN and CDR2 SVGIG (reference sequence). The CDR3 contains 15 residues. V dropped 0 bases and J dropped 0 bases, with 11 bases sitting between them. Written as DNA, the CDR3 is TGTGCCTGGAGTGTACGTCGGGGGGTGAACACTGAAGCTTTCTTT. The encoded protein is CAWSVRRGVNTEAFF.

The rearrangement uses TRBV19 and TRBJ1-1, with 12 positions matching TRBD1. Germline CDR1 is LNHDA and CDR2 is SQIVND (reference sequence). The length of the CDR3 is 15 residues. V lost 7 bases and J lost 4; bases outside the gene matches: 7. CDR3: CASIKGQGAVTEAFF. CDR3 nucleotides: TGTGCCAGTATCAAGGGACAGGGGGCAGTCACTGAAGCTTTCTTT. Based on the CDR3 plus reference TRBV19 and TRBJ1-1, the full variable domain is DGGITQSPKYLFRKEGQNVTLSCEQNLNHDAMYWYRQDPGQGLRLIYYSQIVNDFQKGDIAEGYSVSREKKESFPLTVTSAQKNPTAFYLCASIKGQGAVTEAFFGQGTRLTVV.

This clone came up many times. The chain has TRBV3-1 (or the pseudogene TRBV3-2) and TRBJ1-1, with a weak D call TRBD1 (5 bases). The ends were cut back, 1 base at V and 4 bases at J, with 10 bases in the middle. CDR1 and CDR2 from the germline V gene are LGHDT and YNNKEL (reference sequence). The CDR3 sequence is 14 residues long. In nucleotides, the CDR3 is TGTGCCAGCAGCCAAGTCATCGGGGGCACTGAAGCTTTCTTT. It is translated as CASSQVIGGTEAFF.

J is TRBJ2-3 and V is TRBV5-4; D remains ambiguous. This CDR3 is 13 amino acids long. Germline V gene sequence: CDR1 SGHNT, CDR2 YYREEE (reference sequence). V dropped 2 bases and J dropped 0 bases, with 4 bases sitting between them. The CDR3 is CASSLQSTDTQYF. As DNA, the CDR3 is TGTGCCAGCAGCTTACAGAGCACAGATACGCAGTATTTT.

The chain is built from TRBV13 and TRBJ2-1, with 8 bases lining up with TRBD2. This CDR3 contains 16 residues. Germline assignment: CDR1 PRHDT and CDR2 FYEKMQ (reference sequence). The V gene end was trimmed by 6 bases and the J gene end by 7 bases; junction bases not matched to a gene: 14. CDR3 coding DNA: TGTGCCAGCAGACACACTAGCGGAGTGGGGGGGAATGAGCAGTTCTTC. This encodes CASRHTSGVGGNEQFF.

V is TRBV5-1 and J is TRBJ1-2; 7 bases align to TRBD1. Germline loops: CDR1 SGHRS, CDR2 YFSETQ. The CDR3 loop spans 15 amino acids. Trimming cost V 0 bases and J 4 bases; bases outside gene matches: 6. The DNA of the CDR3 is TGCGCCAGCAGCTTGGGACTTAGGACAGGCTATGGCTACACCTTC. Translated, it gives CASSLGLRTGYGYTF.

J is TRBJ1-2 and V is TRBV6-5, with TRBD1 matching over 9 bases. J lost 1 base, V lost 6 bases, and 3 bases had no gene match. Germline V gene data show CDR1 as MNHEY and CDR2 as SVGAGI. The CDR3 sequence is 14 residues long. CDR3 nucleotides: TGTGCCAGCAGCGACAGGGGGAGTAACTATGGCTACACCTTC. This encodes CASSDRGSNYGYTF.

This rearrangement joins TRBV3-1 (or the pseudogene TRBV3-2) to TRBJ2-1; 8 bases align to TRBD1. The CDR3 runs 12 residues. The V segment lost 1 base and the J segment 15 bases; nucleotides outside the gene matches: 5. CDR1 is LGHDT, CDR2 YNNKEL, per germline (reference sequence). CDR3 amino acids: CASSQGLQGGFF. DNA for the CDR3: TGTGCCAGCAGCCAAGGCCTACAGGGGGGGTTCTTC.

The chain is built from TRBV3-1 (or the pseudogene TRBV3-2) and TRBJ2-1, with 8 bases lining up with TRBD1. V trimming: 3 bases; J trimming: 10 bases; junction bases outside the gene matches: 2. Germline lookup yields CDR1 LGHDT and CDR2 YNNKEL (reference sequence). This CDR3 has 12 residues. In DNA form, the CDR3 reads TGTGCCAGCAGCCAGAGGACAGGGGAGCAGTTCTTC. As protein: CASSQRTGEQFF.

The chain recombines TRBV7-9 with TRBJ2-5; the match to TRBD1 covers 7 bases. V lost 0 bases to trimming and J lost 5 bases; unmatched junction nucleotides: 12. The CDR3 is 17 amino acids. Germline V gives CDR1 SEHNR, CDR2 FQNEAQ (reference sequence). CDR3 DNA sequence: TGTGCCAGCAGCTTAGCGCTACAGGGGAATGTTAGGGAGACCCAGTACTTC. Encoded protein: CASSLALQGNVRETQYF.

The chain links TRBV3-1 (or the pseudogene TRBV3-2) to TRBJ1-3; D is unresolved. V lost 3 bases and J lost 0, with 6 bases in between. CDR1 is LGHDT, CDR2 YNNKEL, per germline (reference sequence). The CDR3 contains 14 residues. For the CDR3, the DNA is TGTGCCAGCAGCCATTGGGCCTCTGGAAACACCATATATTTT. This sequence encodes CASSHWASGNTIYF.

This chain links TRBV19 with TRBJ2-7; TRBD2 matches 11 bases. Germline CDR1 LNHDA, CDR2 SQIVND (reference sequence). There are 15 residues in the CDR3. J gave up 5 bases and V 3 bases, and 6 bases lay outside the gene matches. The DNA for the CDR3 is TGTGCCAGTAGTATGAGTAGCGGGAGGGCCAACGAGCAGTACTTC. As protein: CASSMSSGRANEQYF.

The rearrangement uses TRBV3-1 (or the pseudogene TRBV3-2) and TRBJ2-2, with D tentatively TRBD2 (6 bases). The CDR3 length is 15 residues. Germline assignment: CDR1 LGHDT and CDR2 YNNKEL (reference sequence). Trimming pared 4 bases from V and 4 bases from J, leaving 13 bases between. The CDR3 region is CASSPGLRRTGELFF. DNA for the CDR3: TGTGCCAGCAGCCCGGGACTCCGACGCACCGGGGAGCTGTTTTTT.

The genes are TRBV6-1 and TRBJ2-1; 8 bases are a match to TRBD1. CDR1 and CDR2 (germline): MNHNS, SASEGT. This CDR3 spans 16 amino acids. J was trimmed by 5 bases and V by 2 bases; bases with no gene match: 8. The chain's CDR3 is CASSEWSTGANNEQFF. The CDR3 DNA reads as TGTGCCAGCAGTGAATGGTCGACAGGGGCGAACAATGAGCAGTTCTTC.

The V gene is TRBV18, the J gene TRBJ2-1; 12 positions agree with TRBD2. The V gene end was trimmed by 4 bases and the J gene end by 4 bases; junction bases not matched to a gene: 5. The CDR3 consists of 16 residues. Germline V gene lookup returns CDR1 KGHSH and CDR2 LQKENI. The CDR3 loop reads CASSLASGRAYNEQFF. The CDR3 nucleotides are TGTGCCAGCTCACTGGCTAGCGGGAGGGCTTACAATGAGCAGTTCTTC. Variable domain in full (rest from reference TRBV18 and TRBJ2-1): NAGVMQNPRHLVRRRGQEARLRCSPMKGHSHVYWYRQLPEEGLKFMVYLQKENIIDESGMPKERFSAEFPKEGPSILRIQQVVRGDSAAYFCASSLASGRAYNEQFFGPGTRLTVL.

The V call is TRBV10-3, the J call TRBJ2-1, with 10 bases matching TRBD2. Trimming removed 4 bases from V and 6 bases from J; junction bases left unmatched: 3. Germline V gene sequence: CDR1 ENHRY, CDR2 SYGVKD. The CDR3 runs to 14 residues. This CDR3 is CAISGTSGGNEQFF. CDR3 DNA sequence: TGTGCCATCAGTGGGACTAGCGGAGGCAATGAGCAGTTCTTC.

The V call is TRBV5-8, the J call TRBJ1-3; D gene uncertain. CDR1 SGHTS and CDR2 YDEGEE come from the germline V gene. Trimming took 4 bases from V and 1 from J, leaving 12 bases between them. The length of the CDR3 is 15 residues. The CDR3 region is CASSVVGRSGNTIYF. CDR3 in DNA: TGTGCCAGCAGCGTGGTTGGGAGATCTGGAAACACCATATATTTT.

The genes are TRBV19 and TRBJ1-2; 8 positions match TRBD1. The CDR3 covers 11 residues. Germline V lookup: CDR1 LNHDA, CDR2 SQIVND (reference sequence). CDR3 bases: TGTATGACAGGGGACAGCTATGGCTACACCTTC. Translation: CMTGDSYGYTF.